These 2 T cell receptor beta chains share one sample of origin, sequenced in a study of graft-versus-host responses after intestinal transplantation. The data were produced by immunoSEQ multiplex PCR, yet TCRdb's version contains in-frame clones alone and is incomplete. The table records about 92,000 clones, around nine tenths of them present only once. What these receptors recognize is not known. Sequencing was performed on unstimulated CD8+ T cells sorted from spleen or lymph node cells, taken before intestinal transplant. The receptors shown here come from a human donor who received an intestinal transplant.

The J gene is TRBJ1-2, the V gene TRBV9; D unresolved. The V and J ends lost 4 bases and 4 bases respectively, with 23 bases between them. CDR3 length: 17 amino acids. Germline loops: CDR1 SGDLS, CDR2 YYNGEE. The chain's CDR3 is CASSTRTGRSPSYGYTF. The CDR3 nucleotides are TGTGCCAGCAGCACTAGAACGGGCAGATCGCCTTCCTATGGCTACACCTTC.

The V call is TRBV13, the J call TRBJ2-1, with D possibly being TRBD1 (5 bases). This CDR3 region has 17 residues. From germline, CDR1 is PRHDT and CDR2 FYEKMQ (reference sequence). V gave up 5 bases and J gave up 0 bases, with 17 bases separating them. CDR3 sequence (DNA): TGTGCCAGCAGCGATACCTTCACAGGAGTCTCCTACAATGAGCAGTTCTTC. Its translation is CASSDTFTGVSYNEQFF. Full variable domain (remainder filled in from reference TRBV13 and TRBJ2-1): AAGVIQSPRHLIKEKRETATLKCYPIPRHDTVYWYQQGPGQDPQFLISFYEKMQSDKGSIPDRFSAQQFSDYHSELNMSSLELGDSALYFCASSDTFTGVSYNEQFFGPGTRLTVL.